The present T cell receptor (beta chain) was sequenced within a study of cytomegalovirus exposure and HLA in healthy donors. General study findings and limits: A cluster of highly shared sequence variants was likely a sequencing artifact. TCR beta sequences reportedly predicted most subjects' HLA-A and HLA-B alleles accurately.

At sampling all donors were nominally healthy, likely with unrecorded immune exposures. To note about this clone: Its antigen is still unknown.

From germline, CDR1 is LNHNV and CDR2 YYDKDF (reference sequence). This CDR3 region has 17 residues. The study ran its PCR with 60 Vbeta and 13 Jbeta primers. The data were produced by immunoSEQ multiplex PCR, yet TCRdb's version contains in-frame clones alone and is incomplete. This sample contains about 200,000 clones. The V and J genes are TRBV15 and TRBJ2-5; D possibly corresponds to TRBD1 (6 bases). Gene TRBJ2-7 matches the end of the DNA better, so the J call may be wrong. This TCR came from a man aged 25-45 years in good health and CMV-seronegative. Sequenced sample: PBMCs. CDR3 sequence (DNA): TGTGCCACCAGCAGATCCATTTTGGGACAAAAGTCCTACGAGCAGTACTTC. Translating it yields CATSRSILGQKSYEQYF.